This TCR beta chain came from a study of T cell responses to AZD1222 COVID-19 vaccine. Only in-frame clones appear in the TCRdb table, and some are missing; sequencing was by immunoSEQ multiplex PCR. The data show more than 80,000 clones, 85% to 90% seen once. Study-wide results and caveats: Clonal diversity was possibly underestimated, and white British individuals and females predominated among donors. Repertoires were obtained solely post-peak T cell response. At 160-218 and 743-854, vaccine-associated CD4 TCRs were dominant, and they spanned spike.

This clone was picked up one time. What it binds is unknown. The CDR3 length is 16 residues. The source was peripheral blood, collected on day 0 of AZD1222 vaccination. The receptor was derived from an adult in good health. The chain links TRBV21-1 to TRBJ2-7; the DNA was not compared with TRBD2, the D call given in the table. TRBV21-1 is given as a pseudogene. Written as DNA, the CDR3 is TGTGCCAGCAGCGAAGGGACTAGCGGGTACTCCTACGAGCAGTACTTC. Protein product: CASSEGTSGYSYEQYF.